The source of this TCR beta chain is a study of blood T cell repertoires in COVID-19. The protocol was immunoSEQ multiplex PCR, while the TCRdb copy is restricted to in-frame clones and leaves out a portion. The data hold some 150,000 clones, with 60% to 85% observed a single time. In germline, CDR1 is LGHDT, CDR2 YNNKEL (reference sequence). This CDR3 comprises 15 residues. The trim removed 0 bases at V and 6 bases at J, leaving 8 bases unmatched. The sample taken for sequencing was peripheral blood. The clonotype was recovered from a man aged 50 to 59 with active or convalescent COVID-19. The rearrangement uses TRBV3-1 (or the pseudogene TRBV3-2) and TRBJ2-7; 7 bases are a match to TRBD2. CDR3 sequence (DNA): TGTGCCAGCAGCCAAGAAGCAGCGGGATTTAGCGAGCAGTACTTC. Its translation: CASSQEAAGFSEQYF.